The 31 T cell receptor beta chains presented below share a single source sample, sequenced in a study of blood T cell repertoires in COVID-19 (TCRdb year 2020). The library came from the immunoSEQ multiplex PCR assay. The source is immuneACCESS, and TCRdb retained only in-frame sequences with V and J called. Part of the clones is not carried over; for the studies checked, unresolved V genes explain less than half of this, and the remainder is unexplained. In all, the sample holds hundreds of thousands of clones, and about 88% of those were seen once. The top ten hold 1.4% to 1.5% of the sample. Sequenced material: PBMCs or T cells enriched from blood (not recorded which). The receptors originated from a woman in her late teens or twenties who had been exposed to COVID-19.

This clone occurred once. The CDR3 sequence is CATKPGQNTGELFF. CDR3 nucleotide sequence: TGTGCCACCAAACCGGGACAGAACACCGGGGAGCTGTTTTTT. The J gene is TRBJ2-2, the V gene TRBV24-1; maybe TRBD1 (6 bases). V was trimmed by 8 bases and J by 1 base, leaving 10 bases between them. Germline assignment: CDR1 KGHDR and CDR2 SFDVKD. The CDR3 consists of 14 residues.

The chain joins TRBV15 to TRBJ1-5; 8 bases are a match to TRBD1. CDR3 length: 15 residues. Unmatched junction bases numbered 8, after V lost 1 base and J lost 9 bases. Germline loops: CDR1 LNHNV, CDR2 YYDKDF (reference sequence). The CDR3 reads CATSRAGQGGPPQHF. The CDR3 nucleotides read TGTGCCACCAGCAGAGCAGGACAGGGAGGCCCGCCCCAGCATTTT.

The CDR3 sequence: CASSYRTGHSTEAFF. The CDR3, as DNA: TGTGCCAGCAGCTACCGAACAGGGCATTCCACTGAAGCTTTCTTT. The rearrangement uses TRBV3-1 (or the pseudogene TRBV3-2) and TRBJ1-1, with D possibly matching TRBD1 (6 bases). CDR1 and CDR2 (germline): LGHDT, YNNKEL (reference sequence). This CDR3 spans 15 amino acids. The ends were cut back, 5 bases at V and 4 bases at J, with 17 bases in the middle.

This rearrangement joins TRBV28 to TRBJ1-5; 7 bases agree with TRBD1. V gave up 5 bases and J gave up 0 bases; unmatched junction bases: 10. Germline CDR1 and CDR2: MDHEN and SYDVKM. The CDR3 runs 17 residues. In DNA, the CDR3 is TGTGCCAGCAGTCTCCTCCGGACAGGACTTAGCAATCAGCCCCAGCATTTT. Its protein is CASSLLRTGLSNQPQHF.

CDR3 DNA sequence: TGTGCCATTACCGGGACAGCCTATGGCTACACCTTC. It specifies CAITGTAYGYTF. This sequence joins TRBV10-3 and TRBJ1-2; TRBD1 aligns across 7 bases. Germline CDR1 reads ENHRY; CDR2 reads SYGVKD. V trimming: 9 bases; J trimming: 4 bases; junction bases outside the gene matches: 5. This CDR3 comprises 12 residues.

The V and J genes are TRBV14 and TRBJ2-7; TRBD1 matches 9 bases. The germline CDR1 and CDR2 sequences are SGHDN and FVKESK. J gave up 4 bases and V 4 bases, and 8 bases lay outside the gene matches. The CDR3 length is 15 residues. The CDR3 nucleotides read TGTGCCAGCAGCCCTCGGACAGGGGTGTGGTACGAGCAGTACTTC. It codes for CASSPRTGVWYEQYF. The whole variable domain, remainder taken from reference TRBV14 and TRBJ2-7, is EAGVTQFPSHSVIEKGQTVTLRCDPISGHDNLYWYRRVMGKEIKFLLHFVKESKQDESGMPNNRFLAERTGGTYSTLKVQPAELEDSGVYFCASSPRTGVWYEQYFGPGTRLTVT.

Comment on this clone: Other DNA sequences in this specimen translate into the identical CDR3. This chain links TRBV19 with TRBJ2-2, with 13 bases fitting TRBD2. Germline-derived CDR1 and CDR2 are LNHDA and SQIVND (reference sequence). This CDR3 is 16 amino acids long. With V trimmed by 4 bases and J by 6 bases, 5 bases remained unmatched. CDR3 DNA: TGTGCCAGTAGTACACTAGCGGGAGGGCCCGCCGGGGAGCTGTTTTTT. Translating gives CASSTLAGGPAGELFF.

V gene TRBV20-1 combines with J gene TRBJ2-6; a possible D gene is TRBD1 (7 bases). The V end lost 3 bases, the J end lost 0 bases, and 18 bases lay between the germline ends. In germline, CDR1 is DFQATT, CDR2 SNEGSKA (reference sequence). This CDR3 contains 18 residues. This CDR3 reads CSASGFGQDYSGANVLTF. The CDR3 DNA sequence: TGCAGTGCTAGTGGTTTCGGACAGGACTACTCTGGGGCCAACGTCCTGACTTTC.

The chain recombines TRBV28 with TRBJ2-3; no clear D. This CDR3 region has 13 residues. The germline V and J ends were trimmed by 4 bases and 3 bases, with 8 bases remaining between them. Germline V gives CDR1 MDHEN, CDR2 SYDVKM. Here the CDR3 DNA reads TGTGCCAGCAGTTCAGTCTTGACAGATACGCAGTATTTT. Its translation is CASSSVLTDTQYF.

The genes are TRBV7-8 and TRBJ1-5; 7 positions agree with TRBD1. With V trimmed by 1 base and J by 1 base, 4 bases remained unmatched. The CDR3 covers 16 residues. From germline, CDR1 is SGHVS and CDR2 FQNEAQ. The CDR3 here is CASSLVTDRSNQPQHF. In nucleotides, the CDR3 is TGTGCCAGCAGCTTAGTCACGGACAGGAGCAATCAGCCCCAGCATTTT.

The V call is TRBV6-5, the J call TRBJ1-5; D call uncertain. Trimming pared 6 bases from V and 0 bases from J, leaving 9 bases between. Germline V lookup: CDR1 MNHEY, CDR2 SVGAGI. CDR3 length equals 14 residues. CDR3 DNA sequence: TGTGCCAGCAGCCTTAGATTTAGCAATCAGCCCCAGCATTTT. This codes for CASSLRFSNQPQHF.

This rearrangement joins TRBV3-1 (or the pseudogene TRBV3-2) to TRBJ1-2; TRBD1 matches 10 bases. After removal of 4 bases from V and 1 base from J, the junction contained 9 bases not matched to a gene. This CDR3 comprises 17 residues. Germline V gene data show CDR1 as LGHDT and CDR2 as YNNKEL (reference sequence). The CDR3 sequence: CASSLGTGVYDNYGYTF. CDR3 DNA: TGTGCCAGCAGCCTCGGGACAGGGGTATACGATAACTATGGCTACACCTTC.

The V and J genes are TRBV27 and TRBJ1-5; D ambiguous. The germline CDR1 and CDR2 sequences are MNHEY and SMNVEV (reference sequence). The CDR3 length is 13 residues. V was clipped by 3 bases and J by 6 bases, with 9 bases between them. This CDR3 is CASSFGRLQPQHF. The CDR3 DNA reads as TGTGCCAGCAGTTTCGGCAGGCTTCAGCCCCAGCATTTT.

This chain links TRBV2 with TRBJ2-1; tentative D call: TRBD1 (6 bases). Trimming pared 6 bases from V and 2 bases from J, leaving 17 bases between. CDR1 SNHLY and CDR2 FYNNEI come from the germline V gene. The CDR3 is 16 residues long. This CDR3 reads CASRRRTAYTYNEQFF. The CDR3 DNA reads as TGTGCCAGCAGACGAAGGACAGCCTACACCTACAATGAGCAGTTCTTC.

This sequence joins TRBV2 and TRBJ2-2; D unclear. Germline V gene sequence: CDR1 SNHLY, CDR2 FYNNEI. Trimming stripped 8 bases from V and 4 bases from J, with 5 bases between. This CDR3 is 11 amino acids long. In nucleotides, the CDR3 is TGTGCCAGCCACGGCACCGGGGAGCTGTTTTTT. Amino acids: CASHGTGELFF.

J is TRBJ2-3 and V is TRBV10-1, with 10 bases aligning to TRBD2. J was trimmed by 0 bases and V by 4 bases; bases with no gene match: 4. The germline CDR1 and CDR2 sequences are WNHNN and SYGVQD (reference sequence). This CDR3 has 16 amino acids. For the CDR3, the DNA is TGCGCCAGCAGTGCAGCGGGGGGGACTAGCACAGATACGCAGTATTTT. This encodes CASSAAGGTSTDTQYF.

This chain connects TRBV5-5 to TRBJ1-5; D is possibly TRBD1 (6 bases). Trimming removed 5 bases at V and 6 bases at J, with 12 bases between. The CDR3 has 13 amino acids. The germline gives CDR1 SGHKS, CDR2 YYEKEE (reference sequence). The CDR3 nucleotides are TGTGCCAGCAGTTGGGGACACTCTCAGCCCCAGCATTTT. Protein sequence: CASSWGHSQPQHF.

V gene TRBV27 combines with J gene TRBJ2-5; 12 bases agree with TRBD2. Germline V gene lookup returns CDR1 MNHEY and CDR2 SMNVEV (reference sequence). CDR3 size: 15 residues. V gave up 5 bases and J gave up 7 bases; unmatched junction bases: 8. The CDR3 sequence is CASSPRLAGVSTQYF. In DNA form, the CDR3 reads TGTGCCAGCAGTCCCCGACTAGCGGGGGTTTCGACCCAGTACTTC.

The CDR3 DNA sequence: TGTGCCAGCAGCCAAGATCTAGGAGCAGATACGCAGTATTTT. Its translation: CASSQDLGADTQYF. The J gene is TRBJ2-3, the V gene TRBV14; D unresolved. Trimming took 0 bases from V and 4 from J, leaving 8 bases between them. The germline V gene encodes CDR1 SGHDN and CDR2 FVKESK. CDR3 length: 14 residues.

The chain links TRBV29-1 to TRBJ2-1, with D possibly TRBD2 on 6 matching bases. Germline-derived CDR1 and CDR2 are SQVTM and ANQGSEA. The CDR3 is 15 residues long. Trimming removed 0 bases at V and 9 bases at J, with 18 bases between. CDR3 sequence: CSVEEPSGGLGEQFF. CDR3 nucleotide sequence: TGCAGCGTTGAAGAACCGTCCGGGGGTTTAGGTGAGCAGTTCTTC.

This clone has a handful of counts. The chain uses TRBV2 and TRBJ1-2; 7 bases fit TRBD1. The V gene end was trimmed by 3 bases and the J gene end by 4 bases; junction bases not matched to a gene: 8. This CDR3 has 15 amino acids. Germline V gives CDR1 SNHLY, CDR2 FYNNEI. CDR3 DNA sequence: TGTGCCAGCAGTGAGGAAATAGGGGGCGGCTATGGCTACACCTTC. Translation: CASSEEIGGGYGYTF.

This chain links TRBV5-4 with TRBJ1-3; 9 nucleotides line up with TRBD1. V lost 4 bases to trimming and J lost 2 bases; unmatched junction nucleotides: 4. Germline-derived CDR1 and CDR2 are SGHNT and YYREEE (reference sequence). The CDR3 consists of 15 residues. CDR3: CASSPGTGPGNTIYF. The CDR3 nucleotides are TGTGCCAGCAGCCCGGGGACAGGGCCTGGAAACACCATATATTTT. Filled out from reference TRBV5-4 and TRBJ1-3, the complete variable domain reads ETGVTQSPTHLIKTRGQQVTLRCSSQSGHNTVSWYQQALGQGPQFIFQYYREEENGRGNFPPRFSGLQFPNYSSELNVNALELDDSALYLCASSPGTGPGNTIYFGEGSWLTVV.

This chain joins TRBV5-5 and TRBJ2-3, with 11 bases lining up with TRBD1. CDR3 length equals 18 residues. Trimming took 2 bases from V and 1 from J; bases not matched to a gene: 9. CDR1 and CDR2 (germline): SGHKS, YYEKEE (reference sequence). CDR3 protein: CASSFRLRTGGRTDTQYF. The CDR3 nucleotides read TGTGCCAGCAGCTTCCGGCTCAGGACAGGGGGCCGCACAGATACGCAGTATTTT.

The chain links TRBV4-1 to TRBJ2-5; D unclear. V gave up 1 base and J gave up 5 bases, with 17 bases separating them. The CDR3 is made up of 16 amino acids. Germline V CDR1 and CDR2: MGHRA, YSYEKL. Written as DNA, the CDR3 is TGCGCCAGCAGCCAAGGTGCTGGCGTGAGAGGTGAGACCCAGTACTTC. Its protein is CASSQGAGVRGETQYF.

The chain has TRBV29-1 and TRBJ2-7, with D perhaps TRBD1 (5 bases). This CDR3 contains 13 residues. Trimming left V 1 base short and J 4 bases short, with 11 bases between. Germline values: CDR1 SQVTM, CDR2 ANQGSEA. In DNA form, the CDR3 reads TGCAGCGTTGAAGGTAGGCAGGGATACGAGCAGTACTTC. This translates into CSVEGRQGYEQYF.

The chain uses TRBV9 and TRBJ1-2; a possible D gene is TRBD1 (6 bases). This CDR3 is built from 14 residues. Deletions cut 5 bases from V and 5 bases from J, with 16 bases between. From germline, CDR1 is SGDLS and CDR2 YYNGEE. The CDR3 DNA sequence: TGTGCCAGCAGTGCGTCAGGGGCGTCGTATGGCTACACCTTC. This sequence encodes CASSASGASYGYTF.

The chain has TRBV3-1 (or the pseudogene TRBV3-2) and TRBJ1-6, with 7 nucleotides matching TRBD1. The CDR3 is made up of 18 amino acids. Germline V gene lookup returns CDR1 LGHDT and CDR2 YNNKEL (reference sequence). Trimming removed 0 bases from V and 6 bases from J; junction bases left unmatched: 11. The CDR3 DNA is TGTGCCAGCAGCCAAGAGAACGAGACAGGGATTTTTAATTCACCCCTCCACTTT. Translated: CASSQENETGIFNSPLHF.

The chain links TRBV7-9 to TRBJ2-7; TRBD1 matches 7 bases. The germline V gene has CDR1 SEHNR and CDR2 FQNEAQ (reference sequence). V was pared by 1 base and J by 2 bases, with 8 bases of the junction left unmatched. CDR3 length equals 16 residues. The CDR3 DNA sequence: TGTGCCAGCAGCTTAGGAGCCTGGGACAGAACCTACGAGCAGTACTTC. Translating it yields CASSLGAWDRTYEQYF.

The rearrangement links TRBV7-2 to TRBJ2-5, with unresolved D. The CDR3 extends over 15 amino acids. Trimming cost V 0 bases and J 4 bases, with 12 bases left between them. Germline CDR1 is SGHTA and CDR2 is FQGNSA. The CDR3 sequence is CASSLALLTGETQYF. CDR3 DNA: TGTGCCAGCAGCTTAGCGCTTCTCACGGGAGAGACCCAGTACTTC.

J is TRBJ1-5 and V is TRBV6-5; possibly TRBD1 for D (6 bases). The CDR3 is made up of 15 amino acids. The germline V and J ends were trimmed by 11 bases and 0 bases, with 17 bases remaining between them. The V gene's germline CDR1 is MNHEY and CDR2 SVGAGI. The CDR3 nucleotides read TGTGCCCGCTTGAGGGGGAGAGATAGCAATCAGCCCCAGCATTTT. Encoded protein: CARLRGRDSNQPQHF.

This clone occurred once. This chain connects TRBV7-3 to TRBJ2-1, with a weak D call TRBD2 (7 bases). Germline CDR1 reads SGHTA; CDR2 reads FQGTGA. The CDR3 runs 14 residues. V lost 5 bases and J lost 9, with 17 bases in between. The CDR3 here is CASSVEGGPIEQFF. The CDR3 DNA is TGTGCCAGCAGCGTCGAGGGGGGGCCCATTGAGCAGTTCTTC.